This TCR beta chain is drawn from a study of T cells in Graves' hyperthyroidism and ophthalmopathy (dated by TCRdb to between 2018 and 2021). Turning to the overall study: Peripheral blood was collected at initial diagnosis, before any treatment. A discovery cohort of around 98 patients, 43 with Graves' ophthalmopathy and approximately 57 with stable Graves' hyperthyroidism, was used to find distinguishing TCR V-J signatures. Prospective prediction of ophthalmopathy was tested in an independent validation cohort consisting of 18 to 20 hyperthyroidism patients and around 16 patients who later progressed to ophthalmopathy. For training and testing, the 100 patients in the discovery cohort were randomly divided in a 7:3 ratio. In about 6 Graves' hyperthyroidism patients, the study also compared T-cell repertoires from thyroid tissue with T-cell repertoires from blood. Once sampling was done, hyperthyroidism patients were given methimazole at a starting dose of 30 mg daily, whereas ophthalmopathy patients were given high-dose intravenous methylprednisolone. The paper describes TCR Vbeta CDR3 sequencing of 120 to 150 peripheral blood samples, made up of fewer than 50 ophthalmopathy patients, around 78 hyperthyroidism patients and roughly 17 progressor patients. What the work shows at the level of the full study, not this receptor alone: A model built on a 13 V-J signature distinguished ophthalmopathy from stable hyperthyroidism, reaching about 88% sensitivity and under 84% specificity in cross-validation and 80%/75% in testing. No statistical method was used to fix the sample size in advance, and group allocation was not hidden from the investigators. In validation, progression to ophthalmopathy was predicted by the model with around 71% sensitivity and around 75% specificity, a median of about 6.8 months before onset. Most expanded thyroid clonotypes (frequency above 0.001) were also detected in blood, suggesting blood repertoires may reflect thyroid immune responses.

The CDR3 runs 16 residues from the cysteine to the phenylalanine. The sequence is cut down to CDR3 DNA, 48 bases in frame from base 1. Cut back by 0 bases and 0 bases, the V and J ends lie 11 bases apart. In the germline V gene (reference sequence), CDR1 corresponds to LGHDT and CDR2 to YNNKEL. Moderately to severely active disease, a Clinical Activity Score of at least 3, a NOSPECS grade of at least 4, and a duration under 3 months were present in ophthalmopathy patients. Any patient with an uncontrolled infection, another autoimmune disease, pregnancy or lactation was excluded. Diagnoses were based on clinical symptoms, serum thyroxine and TRAb, thyroid ultrasound and orbital computed tomography. PBMCs were isolated from 10 ml of fresh peripheral blood by Ficoll-Paque density gradient centrifugation. Total RNA was extracted using Trizol reagent, and RNA quality was assessed on an Agilent 2100 Bioanalyzer.

A word on this clonotype: Its antigen is still unknown. Qualities for individual bases were not recorded, and no much larger clone is one base off.

TCR beta CDR3 regions were amplified from RNA transcripts. The first round of RT-PCR for the TCR CDR3 was performed with the HTBI primer set and the Qiagen OneStep RT-PCR kit. Libraries were constructed in a second round of multiplex PCR, after which size selection and purification were carried out. Sequencing of the libraries was done on an Illumina HiSeq2000 using paired-end 100 bp reads. Per the original workflow: SOAPnuke was used to process the raw data, with reads discarded if the reads contained adapters or uncalled bases, had a mean Phred below 15, or lacked an exact constant-primer or identifier match. High-quality paired reads were merged with COPE v1.2.5, and unique nucleotide sequences were defined as clonotypes. MiTCR v1.1 was used to align clonotypes to the IMGT TRBV, TRBD and TRBJ reference segments. The analysis included only V-J combinations with a frequency above 0.0001, which together covered more than 98% of the repertoires. The TCS score was defined as the ratio of F50 (clonal expansion) to E x V (chaos), calculated using BLOSUM62-based TCRdist between CDR3 peptides within each V-J. Welch's t-statistics and random forest reduced 500 to 550 V-J features to roughly 13, which were used in a naive Bayes classifier (R e1071). TCRdb reanalyzed the raw reads on its own, using fastp at Q25 for trimming and MiXCR for clone calling, and kept in-frame beta chains. A single entry per CDR3 protein holds the most common genes and DNA from its merged rows. These V and J calls rely on TCRdb rather than the paper's analysis. This sample is represented by around 250,000 distinct CDR3 sequences; approximately 16% of them were singletons. The top ten constitute about 30% of the sample.

The sequencing input was blood. The clonotype originates from a woman aged 18-30 years with Graves' ophthalmopathy. The rearrangement joined TRBV3-1 to TRBJ1-2, with TRBD1 tentatively as D gene (5 bases match). The CDR3 protein sequence reads: CASSQDRQGPNYGYTF. The sequenced DNA is TGTGCCAGCAGCCAAGATCGGCAGGGACCTAACTATGGCTACACCTTC.